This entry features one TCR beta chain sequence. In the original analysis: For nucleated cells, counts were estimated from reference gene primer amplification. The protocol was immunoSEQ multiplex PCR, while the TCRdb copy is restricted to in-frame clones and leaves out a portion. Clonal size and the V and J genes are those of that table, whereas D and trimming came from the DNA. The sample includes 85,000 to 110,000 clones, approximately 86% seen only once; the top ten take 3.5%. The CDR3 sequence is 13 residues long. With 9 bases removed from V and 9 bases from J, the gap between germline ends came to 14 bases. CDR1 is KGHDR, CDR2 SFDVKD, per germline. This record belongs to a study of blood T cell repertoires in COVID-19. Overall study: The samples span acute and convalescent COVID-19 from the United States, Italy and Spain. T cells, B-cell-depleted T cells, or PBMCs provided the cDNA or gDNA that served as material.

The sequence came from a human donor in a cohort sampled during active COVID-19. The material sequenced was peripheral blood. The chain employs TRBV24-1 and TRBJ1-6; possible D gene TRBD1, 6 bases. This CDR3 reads CATFPGERSPLHF. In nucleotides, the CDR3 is TGTGCCACCTTCCCAGGGGAACGTTCACCCCTCCACTTT.